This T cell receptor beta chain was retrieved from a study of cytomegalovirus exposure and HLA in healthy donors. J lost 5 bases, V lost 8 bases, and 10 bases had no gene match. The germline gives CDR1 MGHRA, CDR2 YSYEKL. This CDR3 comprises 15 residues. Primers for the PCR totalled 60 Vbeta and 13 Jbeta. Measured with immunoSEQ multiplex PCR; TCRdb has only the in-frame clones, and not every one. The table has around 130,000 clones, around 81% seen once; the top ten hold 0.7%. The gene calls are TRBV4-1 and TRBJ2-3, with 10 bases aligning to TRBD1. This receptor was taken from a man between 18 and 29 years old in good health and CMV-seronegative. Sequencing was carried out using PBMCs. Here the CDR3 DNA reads TGCGCCAGCCGACAGAGGACAGGGGGTGTAGATACGCAGTATTTT. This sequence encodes CASRQRTGGVDTQYF.